This TCR beta chain was sequenced during a study of shared clonotypes between healthy human individuals. Study-wide results and limits: Some clonotypes were shared by all four sorted-subset donors, while others were not shared. The non-shared ones had lower generation probabilities than the shared ones. Naive CD4 clonotype sharing across a few donors was around 5%.

As to this clone: Antigen specificity is unknown.

TCRdb's table, derived via immunoSEQ multiplex PCR, lists solely in-frame clones and lacks some. This sample has around 600,000 clones; roughly 95% occur once, and the top ten carry approximately 0.11%. As defined, naive CD8 cells were CD45RO-negative and positively selected for CCR7, with terminally differentiated effector memory CD45RA+ cells excluded. The source of this sequence is a young woman in good health. The source material was naive CD8+ T cells sorted from blood.

The CDR3 bases are TGTGCCAGTAGCATTACCCAGATGCCGAACACTGAAGCTTTCTTT. It is translated as CASSITQMPNTEAFF. This chain uses TRBV19 with TRBJ1-1; D is unclear. The germline V gene has CDR1 LNHDA and CDR2 SQIVND (reference sequence). CDR3 size: 15 residues. V gave up 6 bases and J gave up 1 base, with 15 bases separating them.